This T cell receptor (beta chain) is drawn from a study of Ad26.COV2.S vaccination and SARS-CoV-2 variants. Whole-study context: Donor had been placed in the Ad26.COV2.S arm of the COV1001 trial. The authors gave Ad26.COV2.S intramuscularly, either once or twice 56 days apart.

This clone was counted once. Its antigen is currently unknown. The germline CDR1 and CDR2 sequences are SEHNR and FQNEAQ (reference sequence). CDR3 size: 15 residues. With 5 bases clipped from V and 3 bases from J, the junction kept 5 bases outside the gene matches. TCRdb's copy holds only in-frame clones and misses some; the assay was immunoSEQ multiplex PCR. In the table there are fewer than 400,000 clones, roughly nine tenths of which are singletons. Findings and limits, study-wide: Reportedly, after vaccination the spike-specific CD8+ and CD4+ T cell responses displayed substantial breadth.

Noted treatment: around 19 received Ad26.COV2.S at low or high dose, single or two shots; roughly five received placebo; per-sample allocation not given. Specimens were obtained on day 63 following the first vaccine or placebo injection. Vaccination employed an Ad26 vector expressing the Wuhan-strain SARS-CoV-2 spike. This chain joins TRBV7-9 and TRBJ1-4, with 8 positions matching TRBD1. Sequenced here: peripheral blood, sampled in a trial of Ad26.COV2.S vaccine versus placebo. The TCR sequence derives from a person aged 18-65 years who received the Ad26.COV2.S COVID-19 vaccine or a placebo. The CDR3 protein is CASSPQDRANEKLFF. The CDR3 DNA reads as TGTGCCAGCAGCCCGCAGGACAGGGCTAATGAAAAACTGTTTTTT.